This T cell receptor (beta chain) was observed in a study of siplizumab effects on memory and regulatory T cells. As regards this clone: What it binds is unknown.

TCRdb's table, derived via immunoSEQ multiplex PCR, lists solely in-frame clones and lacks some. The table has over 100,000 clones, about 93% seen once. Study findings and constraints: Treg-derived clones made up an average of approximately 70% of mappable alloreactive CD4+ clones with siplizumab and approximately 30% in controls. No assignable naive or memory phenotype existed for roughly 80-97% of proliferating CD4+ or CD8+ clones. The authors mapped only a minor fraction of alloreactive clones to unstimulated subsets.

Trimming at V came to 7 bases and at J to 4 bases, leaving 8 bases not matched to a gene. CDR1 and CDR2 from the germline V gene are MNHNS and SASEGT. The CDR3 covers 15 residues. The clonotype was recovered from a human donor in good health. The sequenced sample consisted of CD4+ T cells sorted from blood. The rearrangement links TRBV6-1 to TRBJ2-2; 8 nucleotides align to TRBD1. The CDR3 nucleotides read TGTGCCAGCACCCCAGGGGGCTTGGGCACCGGGGAGCTGTTTTTT. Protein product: CASTPGGLGTGELFF.